Presented here are 20 T cell receptor beta chains from one specimen sequenced in a study of blood T cells in healthy people across ages. Combining a sample-barcoded 5' primer with a J-beta primer mix, a second PCR ran for about 7 to 12 cycles. Using its own MiXCR run on the 5' RACE reads, TCRdb lists one record per CDR3 protein. The sample yields some 370,000 distinct CDR3 sequences, roughly half seen once. The sample taken for sequencing was blood. The origin of the receptors is a man aged 55 to 69 in good health.

This chain joins TRBV5-1 and TRBJ2-3, with TRBD2 matching over 13 bases. The CDR3 covers 16 residues. From germline, CDR1 is SGHRS and CDR2 YFSETQ. V gave up 4 bases and J gave up 1 base; unmatched junction bases: 3. CDR3 sequence (DNA): TGCGCCAGCAGCCGGGGGACTAGCGGGGGCACAGATACGCAGTATTTT. Translated: CASSRGTSGGTDTQYF.

In regard to this clonotype: One junction end disagrees with the germline gene, perhaps due to a read error. The V call is TRBV20-1, the J call TRBJ2-3, with a tentative D call TRBD2 (5 bases). The CDR3 sequence is 13 residues long. Germline-derived CDR1 and CDR2 are DFQATT and SNEGSKA (reference sequence). DNA for the CDR3: TGCAGTGCTAGAACTAGTCTCCCAGATGCGCAGTATTTT. It codes for CSARTSLPDAQYF.

The sample holds a few counts of this clonotype. The J gene is TRBJ2-5, the V gene TRBV9; 7 nucleotides line up with TRBD2. The CDR3 is made up of 15 amino acids. Germline V gives CDR1 SGDLS, CDR2 YYNGEE. J lost 5 bases, V lost 0 bases, and 7 bases had no gene match. CDR3 amino acids: CASSVGAGVDETQYF. The DNA for the CDR3 is TGTGCCAGCAGCGTAGGGGCGGGAGTGGATGAGACCCAGTACTTC.

Details on this clonotype: It may be a read error: a sequence one base away is much more abundant. The chain joins TRBV11-1 to TRBJ1-2; D is perhaps TRBD1 (5 bases). The CDR3 is 13 amino acids. The germline CDR1 and CDR2 sequences are SGHAT and FQDESV (reference sequence). The CDR3 DNA is TGTACCAGCAGCTTAGAAGGGGCCTATGGCTACACCTTC. This codes for CTSSLEGAYGYTF. Together with reference TRBV11-1 and TRBJ1-2, the CDR3 gives the full variable domain: EAEVAQSPRYKITEKSQAVAFWCDPISGHATLYWYRQILGQGPELLVQFQDESVVDDSQLPKDRFSAERLKGVDSTLKIQPAELGDSAMYLCTSSLEGAYGYTFGSGTRLTVV.

This clonotype has a handful of counts. This sequence joins TRBV5-1 and TRBJ2-1, with TRBD2 as a possible D gene (6 bases). In germline, CDR1 is SGHRS, CDR2 YFSETQ. The germline V and J ends were trimmed by 2 bases and 4 bases, with 13 bases remaining between them. The CDR3 sequence is 15 residues long. CDR3 DNA sequence: TGCGCCAGCAGCTTAAGCCAGCGGGCTTACAATGAGCAGTTCTTC. Translating gives CASSLSQRAYNEQFF. Looking up the rest from reference TRBV5-1 and TRBJ2-1 gives the full variable domain: KAGVTQTPRYLIKTRGQQVTLSCSPISGHRSVSWYQQTPGQGLQFLFEYFSETQRNKGNFPGRFSGRQFSNSRSEMNVSTLELGDSALYLCASSLSQRAYNEQFFGPGTRLTVL.

The chain recombines TRBV5-6 with TRBJ2-5; TRBD1 matches 9 bases. This CDR3 comprises 16 residues. J lost 11 bases, V lost 0 bases, and 14 bases had no gene match. The germline V gene has CDR1 SGHDT and CDR2 YYEEEE. Here the CDR3 DNA reads TGTGCCAGCAGCTTGGATGGGACAGGGTTCCGTGGGGAGCAGTACTTC. It translates to CASSLDGTGFRGEQYF.

The CDR3 sequence: CASSQGIIASHYGYTF. CDR3 DNA: TGTGCCAGCAGCCAAGGAATTATCGCGTCCCACTATGGCTACACCTTC. The rearrangement links TRBV4-2 to TRBJ1-2, with D uncertain. Trimming took off 1 base at V and 3 bases at J, with 15 bases between the two ends. The CDR3 is 16 residues long. Germline V lookup: CDR1 LGHNA, CDR2 YNFKEQ.

This CDR3 reads CASSKDVRGNKDIQYF. The CDR3 DNA follows: TGTGCCAGCAGCAAAGATGTCAGGGGGAACAAAGACATTCAGTACTTC. J is TRBJ2-4 and V is TRBV21-1; the table's D call, TRBD1, was not checked against the DNA. TRBV21-1 is labeled a pseudogene. This CDR3 is 16 amino acids long.

The V call is TRBV24-1, the J call TRBJ2-1, with TRBD2 matching 9 bases. The J call is uncertain, as TRBJ2-7 better fits the DNA end. Looked up from germline, CDR1 is KGHDR and CDR2 is SFDVKD. The CDR3 extends over 21 amino acids. CDR3 loop: CATSPPPRTSASSYFGNEQYF. The CDR3 DNA reads as TGTGCCACCAGTCCCCCCCCTCGGACTAGCGCAAGCTCCTACTTCGGCAATGAGCAGTACTTC.

CDR3 residues: CASSPRRTIEDTQYF. The DNA for the CDR3 is TGTGCCAGCTCACCACGTCGGACCATCGAAGATACGCAGTATTTT. This chain uses TRBV18 with TRBJ2-3; D not certain. The V end was cut by 1 base, the J end by 5 bases, with 13 bases between. The germline V gene has CDR1 KGHSH and CDR2 LQKENI. This CDR3 has 15 residues.

The sample holds many counts of this clonotype. The J gene is TRBJ2-7, the V gene TRBV7-8; the match to TRBD1 covers 8 bases. CDR3 size: 14 residues. Losses at the gene ends were 5 bases for V and 5 bases for J; bases not matched to a gene: 8. Germline assignment: CDR1 SGHVS and CDR2 FQNEAQ. The CDR3 sequence is CASSRRTGTDEQYF. The CDR3, as DNA: TGTGCCAGCAGCCGGAGGACAGGGACCGACGAGCAGTACTTC.

V is TRBV4-1 and J is TRBJ2-1, with 10 bases fitting TRBD2. Per the germline V gene, CDR1 is MGHRA and CDR2 is YSYEKL. The trim removed 5 bases at V and 5 bases at J, leaving 9 bases unmatched. The CDR3 has 16 amino acids. In DNA form, the CDR3 reads TGCGCCAGCAGCACAGCGGGAGGGCAGGGAGACAATGAGCAGTTCTTC. Its protein is CASSTAGGQGDNEQFF.

This clonotype was seen many times. This CDR3 reads CSVSGTGGYEQYF. The DNA of the CDR3 is TGCAGCGTAAGCGGGACAGGGGGTTACGAGCAGTACTTC. V is TRBV29-1 and J is TRBJ2-7, with 11 bases aligning to TRBD1. This CDR3 contains 13 residues. Germline CDR1 SQVTM, CDR2 ANQGSEA. V lost 6 bases to trimming and J lost 4 bases; unmatched junction nucleotides: 5.

V usage is TRBV11-2 and J usage is TRBJ1-2, with unresolved D. The CDR3 is 12 amino acids. Per germline, CDR1 SGHAT and CDR2 FQNNGV. Trimming left V 0 bases short and J 8 bases short, with 7 bases between. CDR3 sequence: CASSLDMAGYTF. The CDR3 DNA reads as TGTGCCAGCAGCTTAGATATGGCCGGCTACACCTTC.

In DNA form, the CDR3 reads TGCGCCAGCAGCTTCGGCCTAGCGGGGGGGCAAGATACGCAGTATTTT. As protein: CASSFGLAGGQDTQYF. This chain uses TRBV5-1 with TRBJ2-3; 12 bases are a match to TRBD2. Germline CDR1 reads SGHRS; CDR2 reads YFSETQ. This CDR3 is 16 amino acids long. V lost 2 bases, J lost 5 bases, and 6 bases stayed unmatched.

The V gene is TRBV18, the J gene TRBJ2-5; D is possibly TRBD2 (6 bases). The DNA end lines up better with TRBJ2-7; the J call may be wrong. The germline CDR1 and CDR2 sequences are KGHSH and LQKENI. The CDR3 has 14 residues. The CDR3 sequence is CASSPIGGTGEQYF. CDR3 DNA: TGTGCCAGCTCACCTATAGGAGGGACCGGCGAGCAGTACTTC.

This chain uses TRBV18 with TRBJ2-5; TRBD1 matches at 10 bases. CDR3 length: 16 amino acids. V gave up 2 bases and J gave up 2 bases; unmatched junction bases: 5. CDR1 and CDR2 (germline): KGHSH, LQKENI. CDR3 nucleotides: TGTGCCAGCTCACCATGGACAGGGGGGCAGCAAGAGACCCAGTACTTC. As protein: CASSPWTGGQQETQYF.

The chain is built from TRBV6-6 and TRBJ2-3; TRBD1 might be the D (5 bases). In germline, CDR1 is MNHNY, CDR2 SVGAGI (reference sequence). CDR3 length equals 14 residues. V gave up 6 bases and J gave up 2 bases, with 12 bases separating them. The CDR3 reads CASSDSRFTDTQYF. The CDR3 region has the DNA TGTGCCAGCAGCGACAGCAGGTTCACAGATACGCAGTATTTT.

This rearrangement joins TRBV12-3 or TRBV12-4 to TRBJ2-1; D tentatively reads TRBD1 or TRBD2 (5 bases each). V was clipped by 3 bases and J by 13 bases, with 19 bases between them. The CDR3 sequence is 14 residues long. CDR3 in amino acids: CASSLMGVQGTQFF. In DNA form, the CDR3 reads TGTGCCAGCAGTTTGATGGGAGTCCAAGGGACCCAGTTCTTC.

The V and J genes are TRBV20-1 and TRBJ1-6; D is ambiguous. Trimming removed 2 bases from V and 7 bases from J, with 9 bases in between. The germline V gene has CDR1 DFQATT and CDR2 SNEGSKA (reference sequence). This CDR3 spans 13 amino acids. The CDR3 nucleotides read TGCAGTGCTAGATTGGACCTGAATTCACCCCTCCACTTT. Translation: CSARLDLNSPLHF.